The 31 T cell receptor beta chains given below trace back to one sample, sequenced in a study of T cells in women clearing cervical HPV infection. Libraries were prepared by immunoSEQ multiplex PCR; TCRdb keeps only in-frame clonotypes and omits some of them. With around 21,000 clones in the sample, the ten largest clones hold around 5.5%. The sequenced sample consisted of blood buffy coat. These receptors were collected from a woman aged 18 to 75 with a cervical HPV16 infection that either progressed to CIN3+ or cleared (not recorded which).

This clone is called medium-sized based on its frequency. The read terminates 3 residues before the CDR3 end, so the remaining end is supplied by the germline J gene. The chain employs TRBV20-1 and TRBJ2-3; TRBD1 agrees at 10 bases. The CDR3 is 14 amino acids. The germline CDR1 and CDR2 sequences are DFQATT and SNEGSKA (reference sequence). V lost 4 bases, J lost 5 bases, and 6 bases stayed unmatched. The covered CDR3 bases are TGCAGTGCTAAGAGACAGGGGGCGAGAGATACG. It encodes CSAKRQGARDT. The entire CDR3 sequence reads CSAKRQGARDTQYF.

CDR3 DNA (partial): TGCAGTGCTAGAGAGGGGACAGGGGGCTACGGCACAGATACG. This gives the protein CSAREGTGGYGTDT. The whole CDR3 protein is CSAREGTGGYGTDTQYF. V and J are TRBV20-1 and TRBJ2-3, with TRBD1 identical over 12 bases. The read terminates 3 residues before the CDR3 end, so the remaining end is supplied by the germline J gene. The CDR3 is made up of 17 amino acids. The trim removed 0 bases at V and 1 base at J, leaving 5 bases unmatched. Germline V gene sequence: CDR1 DFQATT, CDR2 SNEGSKA (reference sequence).

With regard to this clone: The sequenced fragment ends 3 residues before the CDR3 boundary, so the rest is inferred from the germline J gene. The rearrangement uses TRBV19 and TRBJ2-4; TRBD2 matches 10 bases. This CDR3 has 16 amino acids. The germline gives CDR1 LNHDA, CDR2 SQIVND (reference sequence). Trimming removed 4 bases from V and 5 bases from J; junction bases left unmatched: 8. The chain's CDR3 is CASSSRLAGDENIQYF. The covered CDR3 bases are TGTGCCAGTAGTAGCCGGCTAGCGGGAGATGAAAACATT.

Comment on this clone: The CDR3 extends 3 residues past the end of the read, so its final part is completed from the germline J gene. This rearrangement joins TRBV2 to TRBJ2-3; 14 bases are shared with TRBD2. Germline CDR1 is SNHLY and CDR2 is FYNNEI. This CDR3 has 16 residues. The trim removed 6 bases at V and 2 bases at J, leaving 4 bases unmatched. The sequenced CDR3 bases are TGTGCCAGCAGACAGGGACTAGCGGGAGACACAGATACG. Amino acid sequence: CASRQGLAGDTDT. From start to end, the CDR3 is CASRQGLAGDTDTQYF.

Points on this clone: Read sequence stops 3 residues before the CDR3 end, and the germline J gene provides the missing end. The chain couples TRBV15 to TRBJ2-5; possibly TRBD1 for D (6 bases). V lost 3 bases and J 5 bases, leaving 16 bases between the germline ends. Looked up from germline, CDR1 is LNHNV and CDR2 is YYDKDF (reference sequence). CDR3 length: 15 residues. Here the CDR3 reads CATSSPRDIQETQYF. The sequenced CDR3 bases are TGTGCCACCAGCAGCCCAAGGGACATCCAGGAGACC.

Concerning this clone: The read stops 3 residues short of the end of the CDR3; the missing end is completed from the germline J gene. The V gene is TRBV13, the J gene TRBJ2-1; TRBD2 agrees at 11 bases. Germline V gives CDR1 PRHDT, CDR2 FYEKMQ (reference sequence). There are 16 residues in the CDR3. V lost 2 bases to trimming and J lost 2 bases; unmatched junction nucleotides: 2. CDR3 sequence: CASSLNSGRAYNEQFF. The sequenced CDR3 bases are TGTGCCAGCAGCTTAAATAGCGGGAGGGCCTACAATGAG.

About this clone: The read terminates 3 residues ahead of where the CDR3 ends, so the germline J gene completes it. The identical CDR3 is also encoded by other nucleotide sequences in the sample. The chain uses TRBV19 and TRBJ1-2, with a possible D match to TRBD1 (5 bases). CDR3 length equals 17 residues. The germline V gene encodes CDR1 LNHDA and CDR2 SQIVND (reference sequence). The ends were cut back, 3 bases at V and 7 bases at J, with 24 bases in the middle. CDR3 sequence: CASSIRDGGLEGLGYTF. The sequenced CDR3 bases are TGTGCCAGTAGTATCCGGGACGGAGGTCTGGAGGGACTTGGC.

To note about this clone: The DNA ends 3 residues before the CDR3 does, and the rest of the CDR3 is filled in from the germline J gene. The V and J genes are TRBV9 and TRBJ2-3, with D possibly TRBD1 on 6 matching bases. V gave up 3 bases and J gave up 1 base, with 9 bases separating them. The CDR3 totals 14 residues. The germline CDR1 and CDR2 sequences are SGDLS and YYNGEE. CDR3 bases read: TGTGCCAGCAGCGCAGGGGACGGCACAGATACG. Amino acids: CASSAGDGTDT. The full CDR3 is CASSAGDGTDTQYF. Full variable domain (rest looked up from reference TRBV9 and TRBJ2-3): DSGVTQTPKHLITATGQRVTLRCSPRSGDLSVYWYQQSLDQGLQFLIQYYNGEERAKGNILERFSAQQFPDLHSELNLSSLELGDSALYFCASSAGDGTDTQYFGPGTRLTVL.

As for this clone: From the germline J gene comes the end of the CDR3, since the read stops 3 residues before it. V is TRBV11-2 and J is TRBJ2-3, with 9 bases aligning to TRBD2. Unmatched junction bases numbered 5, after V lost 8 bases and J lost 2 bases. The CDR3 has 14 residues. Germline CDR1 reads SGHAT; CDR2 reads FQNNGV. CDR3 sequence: CASSAGGSTDTQYF. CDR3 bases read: TGTGCCAGCTCGGCGGGAGGGTCCACAGATACG.

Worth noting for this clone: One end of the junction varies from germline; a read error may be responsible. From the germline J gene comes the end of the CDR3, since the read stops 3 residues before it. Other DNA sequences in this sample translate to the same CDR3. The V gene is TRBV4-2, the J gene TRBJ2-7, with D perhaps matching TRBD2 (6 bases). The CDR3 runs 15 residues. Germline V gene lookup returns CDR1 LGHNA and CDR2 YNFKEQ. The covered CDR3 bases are TGCGCCAGCAGCCAAGTGGCGGACTACTCCTACGAG. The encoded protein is CASSQVADYSYE. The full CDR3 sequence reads CASSQVADYSYEQYF.

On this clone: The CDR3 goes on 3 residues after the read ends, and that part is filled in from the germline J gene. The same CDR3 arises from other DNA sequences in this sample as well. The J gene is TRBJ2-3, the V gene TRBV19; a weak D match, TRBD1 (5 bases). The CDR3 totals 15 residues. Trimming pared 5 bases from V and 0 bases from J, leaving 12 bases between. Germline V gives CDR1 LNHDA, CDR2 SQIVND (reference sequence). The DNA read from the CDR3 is TGTGCCAGTAGTTTCTCCAGGGCGAGCACAGATACG. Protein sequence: CASSFSRASTDT. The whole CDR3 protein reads CASSFSRASTDTQYF.

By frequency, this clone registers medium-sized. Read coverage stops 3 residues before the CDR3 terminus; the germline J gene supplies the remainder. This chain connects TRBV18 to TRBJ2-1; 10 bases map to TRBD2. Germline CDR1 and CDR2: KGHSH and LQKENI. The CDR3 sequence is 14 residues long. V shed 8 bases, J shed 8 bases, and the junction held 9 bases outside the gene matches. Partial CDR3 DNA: TGTGCCAGCACTACTAGCGGGATGGGCTATGAG. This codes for CASTTSGMGYE. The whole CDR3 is CASTTSGMGYEQFF.

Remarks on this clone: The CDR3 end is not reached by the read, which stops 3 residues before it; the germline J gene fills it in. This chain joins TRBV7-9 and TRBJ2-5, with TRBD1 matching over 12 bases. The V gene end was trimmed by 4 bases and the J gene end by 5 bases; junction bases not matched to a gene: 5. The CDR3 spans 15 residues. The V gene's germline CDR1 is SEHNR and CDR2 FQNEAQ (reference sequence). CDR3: CASSSTGTGGETQYF. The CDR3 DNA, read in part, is TGTGCCAGCAGCTCAACCGGGACAGGGGGCGAGACC.

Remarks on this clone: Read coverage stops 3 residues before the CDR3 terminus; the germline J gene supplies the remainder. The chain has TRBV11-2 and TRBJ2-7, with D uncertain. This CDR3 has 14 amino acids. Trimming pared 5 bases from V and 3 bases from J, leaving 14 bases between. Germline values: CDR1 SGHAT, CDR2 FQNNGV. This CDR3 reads CASSPPKGYYEQYF. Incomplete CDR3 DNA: TGTGCCAGCAGCCCCCCCAAGGGCTACTACGAG.

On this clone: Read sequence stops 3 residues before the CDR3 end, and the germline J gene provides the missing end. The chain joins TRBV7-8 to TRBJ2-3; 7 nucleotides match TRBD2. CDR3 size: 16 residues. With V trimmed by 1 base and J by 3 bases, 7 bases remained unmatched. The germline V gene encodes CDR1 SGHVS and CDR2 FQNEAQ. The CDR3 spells CASSLDGGSGTDTQYF. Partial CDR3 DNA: TGTGCCAGCAGCTTAGATGGCGGGAGTGGTACAGATACG.

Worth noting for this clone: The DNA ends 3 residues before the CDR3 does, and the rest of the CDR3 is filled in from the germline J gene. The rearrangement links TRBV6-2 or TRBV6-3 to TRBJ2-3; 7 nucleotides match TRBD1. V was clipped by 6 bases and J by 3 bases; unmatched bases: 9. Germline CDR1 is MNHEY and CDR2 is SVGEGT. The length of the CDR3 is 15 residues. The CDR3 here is CASRRNRGGTDTQYF. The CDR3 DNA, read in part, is TGTGCCAGCAGAAGAAACAGGGGCGGGACAGATACG.

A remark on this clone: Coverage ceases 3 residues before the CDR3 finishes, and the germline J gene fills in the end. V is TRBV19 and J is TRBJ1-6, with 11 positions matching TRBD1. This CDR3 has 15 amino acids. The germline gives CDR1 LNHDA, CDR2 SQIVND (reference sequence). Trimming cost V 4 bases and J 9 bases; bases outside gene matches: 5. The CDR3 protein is CASSTTGTGGSPLHF. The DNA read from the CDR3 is TGTGCCAGTAGTACCACCGGGACAGGGGGTTCACCC.

The CDR3 DNA, read in part, is TGTGCCAGCAGTGAAGCTATGTTCAGGGTAGATGAGACC. The encoded protein is CASSEAMFRVDET. The full CDR3 reads CASSEAMFRVDETQYF. This chain links TRBV2 with TRBJ2-5; possibly TRBD1 for D (5 bases). Coverage ceases 3 residues before the CDR3 finishes, and the germline J gene fills in the end. The CDR3 sequence is 16 residues long. Germline V gene data show CDR1 as SNHLY and CDR2 as FYNNEI. V was shortened by 0 bases and J by 5 bases, with 16 bases between the two germline ends.

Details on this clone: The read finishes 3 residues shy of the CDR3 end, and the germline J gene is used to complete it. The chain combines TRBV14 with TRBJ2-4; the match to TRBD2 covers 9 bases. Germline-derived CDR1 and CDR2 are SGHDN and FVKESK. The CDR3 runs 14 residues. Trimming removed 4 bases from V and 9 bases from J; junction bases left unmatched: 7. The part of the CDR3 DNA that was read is TGTGCCAGCAGCCGCGGGGGGGCGCAGGGCATT. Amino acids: CASSRGGAQGI. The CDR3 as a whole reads CASSRGGAQGIQYF.

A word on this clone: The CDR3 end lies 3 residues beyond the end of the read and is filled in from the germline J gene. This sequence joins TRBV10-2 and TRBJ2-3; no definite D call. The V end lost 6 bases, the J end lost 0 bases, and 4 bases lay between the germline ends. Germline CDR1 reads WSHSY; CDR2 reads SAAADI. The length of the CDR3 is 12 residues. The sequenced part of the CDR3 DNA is TGCGCCAGCAGCCTTAGCACAGATACG. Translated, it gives CASSLSTDT. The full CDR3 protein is CASSLSTDTQYF.

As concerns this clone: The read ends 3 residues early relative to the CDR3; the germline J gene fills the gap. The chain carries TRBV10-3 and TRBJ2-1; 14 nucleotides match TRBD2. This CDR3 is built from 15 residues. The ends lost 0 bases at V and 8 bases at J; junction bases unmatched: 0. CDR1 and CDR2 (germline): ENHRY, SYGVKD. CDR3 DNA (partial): TGTGCCATCAGTGAGTCGGGACTAGCGGGAGATGAG. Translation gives CAISESGLAGDE. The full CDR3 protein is CAISESGLAGDEQFF.

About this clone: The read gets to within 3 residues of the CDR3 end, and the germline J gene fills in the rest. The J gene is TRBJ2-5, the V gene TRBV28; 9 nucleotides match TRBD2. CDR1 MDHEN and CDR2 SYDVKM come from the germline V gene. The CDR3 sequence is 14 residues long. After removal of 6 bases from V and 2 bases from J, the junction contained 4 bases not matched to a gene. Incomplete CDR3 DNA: TGTGCCAGCAGGGGCGGGAGGGCTCAAGAGACC. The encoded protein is CASRGGRAQET. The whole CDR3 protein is CASRGGRAQETQYF.

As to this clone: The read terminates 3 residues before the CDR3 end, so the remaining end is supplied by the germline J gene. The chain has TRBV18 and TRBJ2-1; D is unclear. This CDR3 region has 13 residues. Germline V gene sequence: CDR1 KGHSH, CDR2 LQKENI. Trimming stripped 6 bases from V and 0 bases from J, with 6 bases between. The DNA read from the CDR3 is TGTGCCAGCTCTCAGAGCTCCTACAATGAG. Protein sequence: CASSQSSYNE. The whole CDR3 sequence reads CASSQSSYNEQFF. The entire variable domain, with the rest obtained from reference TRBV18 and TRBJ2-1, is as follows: NAGVMQNPRHLVRRRGQEARLRCSPMKGHSHVYWYRQLPEEGLKFMVYLQKENIIDESGMPKERFSAEFPKEGPSILRIQQVVRGDSAAYFCASSQSSYNEQFFGPGTRLTVL.

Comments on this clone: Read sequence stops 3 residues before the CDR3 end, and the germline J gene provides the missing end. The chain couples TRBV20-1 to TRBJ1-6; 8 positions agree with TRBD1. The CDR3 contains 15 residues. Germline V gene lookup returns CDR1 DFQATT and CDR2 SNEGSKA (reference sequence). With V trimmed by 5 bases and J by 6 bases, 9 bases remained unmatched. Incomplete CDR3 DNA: TGCAGTGCTCAGACCGGGACAGGCAGTAATTCACCC. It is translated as CSAQTGTGSNSP. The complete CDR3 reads CSAQTGTGSNSPLHF.

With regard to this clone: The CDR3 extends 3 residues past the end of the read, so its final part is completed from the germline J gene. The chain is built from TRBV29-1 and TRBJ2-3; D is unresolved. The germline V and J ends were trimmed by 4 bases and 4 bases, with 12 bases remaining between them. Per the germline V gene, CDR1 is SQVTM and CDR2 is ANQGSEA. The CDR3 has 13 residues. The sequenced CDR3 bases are TGCAGCGTTGCCCTTGTCCGGGCAGATACG. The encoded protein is CSVALVRADT. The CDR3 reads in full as CSVALVRADTQYF.

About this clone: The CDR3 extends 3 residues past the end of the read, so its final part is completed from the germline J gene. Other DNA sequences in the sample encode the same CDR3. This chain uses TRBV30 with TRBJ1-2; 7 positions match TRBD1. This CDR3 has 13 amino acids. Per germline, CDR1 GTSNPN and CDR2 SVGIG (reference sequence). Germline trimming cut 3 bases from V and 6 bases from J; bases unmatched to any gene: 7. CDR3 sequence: CAWSVWQGDGYTF. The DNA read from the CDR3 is TGTGCCTGGAGCGTGTGGCAGGGGGATGGC.

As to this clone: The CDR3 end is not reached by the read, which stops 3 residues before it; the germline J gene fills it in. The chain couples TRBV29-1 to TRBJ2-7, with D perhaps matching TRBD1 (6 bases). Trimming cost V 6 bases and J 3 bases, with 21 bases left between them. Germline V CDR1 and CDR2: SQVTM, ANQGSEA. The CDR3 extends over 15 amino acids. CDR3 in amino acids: CSVHGVGAAYYEQYF. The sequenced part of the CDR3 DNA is TGCAGCGTCCACGGGGTGGGGGCAGCATACTACGAG.

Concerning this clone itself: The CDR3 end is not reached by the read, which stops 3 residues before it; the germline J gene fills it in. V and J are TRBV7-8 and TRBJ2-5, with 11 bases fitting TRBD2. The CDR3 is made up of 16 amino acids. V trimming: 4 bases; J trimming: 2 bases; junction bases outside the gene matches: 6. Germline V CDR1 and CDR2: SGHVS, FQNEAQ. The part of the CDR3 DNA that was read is TGTGCCAGCAGCTCCAAACTAGCGGGGGCACAAGAGACC. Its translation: CASSSKLAGAQET. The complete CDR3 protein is CASSSKLAGAQETQYF.

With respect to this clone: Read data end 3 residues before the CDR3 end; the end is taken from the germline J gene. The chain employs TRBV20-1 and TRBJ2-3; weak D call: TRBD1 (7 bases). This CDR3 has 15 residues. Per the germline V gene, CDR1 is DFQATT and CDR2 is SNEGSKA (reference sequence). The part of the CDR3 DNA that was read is TGCAGTGCTAGAGGCGGGACAGACCTCTCGGAGACG. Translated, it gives CSARGGTDLSET. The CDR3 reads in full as CSARGGTDLSETQYF.

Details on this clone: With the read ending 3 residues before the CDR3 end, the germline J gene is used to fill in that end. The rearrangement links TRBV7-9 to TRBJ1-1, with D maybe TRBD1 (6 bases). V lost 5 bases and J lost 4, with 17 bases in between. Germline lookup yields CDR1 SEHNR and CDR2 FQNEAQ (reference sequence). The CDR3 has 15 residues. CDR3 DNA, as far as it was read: TGTGCCAGCAGCCTTCCAACAGGGTTCGGCACTGAA. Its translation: CASSLPTGFGTE. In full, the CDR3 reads CASSLPTGFGTEAFF.

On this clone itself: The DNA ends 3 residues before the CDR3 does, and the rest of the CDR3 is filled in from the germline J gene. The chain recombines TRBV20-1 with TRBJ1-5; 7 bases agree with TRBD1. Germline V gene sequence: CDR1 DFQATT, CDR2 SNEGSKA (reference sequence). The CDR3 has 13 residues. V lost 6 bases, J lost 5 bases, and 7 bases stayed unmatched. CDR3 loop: CSALVQGDQPQHF. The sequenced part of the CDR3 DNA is TGCAGTGCCCTCGTCCAGGGGGATCAGCCC.